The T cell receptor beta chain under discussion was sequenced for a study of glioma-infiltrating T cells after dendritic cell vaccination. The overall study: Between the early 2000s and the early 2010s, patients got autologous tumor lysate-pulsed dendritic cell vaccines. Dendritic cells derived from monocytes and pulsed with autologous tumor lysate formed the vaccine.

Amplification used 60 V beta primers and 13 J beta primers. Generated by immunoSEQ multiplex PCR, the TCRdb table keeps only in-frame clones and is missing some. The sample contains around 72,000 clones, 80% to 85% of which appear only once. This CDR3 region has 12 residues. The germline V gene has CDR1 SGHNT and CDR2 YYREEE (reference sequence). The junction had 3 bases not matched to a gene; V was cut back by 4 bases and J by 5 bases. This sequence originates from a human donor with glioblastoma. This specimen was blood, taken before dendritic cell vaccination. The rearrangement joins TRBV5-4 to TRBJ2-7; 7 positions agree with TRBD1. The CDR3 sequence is CASSLTGNEQYF. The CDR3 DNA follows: TGTGCCAGCAGCCTGACAGGGAACGAGCAGTACTTC.